This T cell receptor (beta chain) was documented in a study of control samples from healthy donors and cancer patients. Method: immunoSEQ multiplex PCR; TCRdb's copy keeps in-frame clones and lacks some. The sample includes 150,000 to 160,000 clones, nearly 95% of them seen just once. V lost 6 bases, J lost 2 bases, and 6 bases stayed unmatched. Germline V gene sequence: CDR1 MDHEN, CDR2 SYDVKM. CDR3 length: 15 amino acids. The origin of this receptor is a man aged 45-65 years in good health. The rearrangement links TRBV28 to TRBJ2-3; the match to TRBD1 covers 9 bases. The source material was blood. For the CDR3, the DNA is TGTGCCAGCAGGGAAACAGGGGGCGTCACAGATACGCAGTATTTT. Residues: CASRETGGVTDTQYF.